This T cell receptor beta chain was profiled in a study of blood T cell repertoires in COVID-19. For the study at large: COVID-19 samples from acute and convalescent phases originated in the United States, Italy and Spain. T cells, B-cell-depleted T cells, or PBMCs supplied cDNA or gDNA.

In germline, CDR1 is GTSNPN, CDR2 SVGIG (reference sequence). The CDR3 extends over 14 amino acids. V was clipped by 3 bases and J by 7 bases, with 15 bases between them. Per the original data handling: Cell counts per sample came from amplifying reference gene primers. Assay used: immunoSEQ multiplex PCR; TCRdb lists only in-frame clones, some missing. V, J and clone size were drawn from that table, and D and trimming were deduced from the DNA. The sample yields 90,000 to 100,000 clones, approximately 82% seen once. This receptor was identified in a man between 60 and 75 years old with acute or convalescent COVID-19. Sequencing was done on a sample of peripheral blood. The V and J genes are TRBV30 and TRBJ1-4, with no clear D. The CDR3 nucleotides are TGTGCCTGGAGCGTCGCGGGTGCGGGTGAAAAACTGTTTTTT. It is translated as CAWSVAGAGEKLFF.